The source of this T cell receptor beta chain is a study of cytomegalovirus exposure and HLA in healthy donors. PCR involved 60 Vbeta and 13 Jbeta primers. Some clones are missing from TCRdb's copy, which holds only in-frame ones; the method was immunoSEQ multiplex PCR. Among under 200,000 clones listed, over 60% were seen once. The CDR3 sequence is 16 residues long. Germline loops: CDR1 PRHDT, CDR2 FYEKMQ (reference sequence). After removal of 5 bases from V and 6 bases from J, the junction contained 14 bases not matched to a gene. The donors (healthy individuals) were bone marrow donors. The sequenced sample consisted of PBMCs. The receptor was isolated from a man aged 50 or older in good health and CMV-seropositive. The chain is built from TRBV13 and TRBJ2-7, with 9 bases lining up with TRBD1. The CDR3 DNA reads TGTGCCAGCAGCACCCGCGGAACGACAGGGGGGTTCGAGCAGTACTTC. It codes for CASSTRGTTGGFEQYF.